This T cell receptor (beta chain) was found in a study of blood T cells in healthy people across ages. The use of a sample-barcoded 5' primer and a J-beta primer mix characterized a second PCR of 7 to 11 cycles. TCRdb reprocessed the 5' RACE reads via MiXCR and lists one record per CDR3 protein. The data contain some 700,000 distinct CDR3 sequences, approximately 21% of them singletons. Points from the study as a whole: Expanded clonotype shifts may have been confounded, as the donors had an unknown CMV status. A roughly linear fall in TCR beta diversity per million T cells was seen with increasing age.

The CDR3 consists of 15 residues. Germline V CDR1 and CDR2: LNHDA, SQIVND (reference sequence). Trimming took off 5 bases at V and 6 bases at J, with 17 bases between the two ends. Details on this clonotype: Its matching antigen is unknown.

The chain combines TRBV19 with TRBJ1-5; maybe TRBD1 (6 bases). The sequence was collected from an older man in good health. The sequenced material came from blood. For the CDR3, the DNA is TGTGCCAGTAGTCCAACTAACAGGGTTTCTCAGCCCCAGCATTTT. Its translation is CASSPTNRVSQPQHF.